This T cell receptor (beta chain) was sequenced during a study of cytomegalovirus exposure and HLA in healthy donors. Findings and caveats of the study: Both high specificity and high sensitivity reportedly marked the classifier's diagnosis of cytomegalovirus status. Later, an analysis showed that TCR beta chains associated with HLA were more clonally expanded than others that were equally common.

A remark on this clone: Its antigen remains unknown.

This cohort consisted of healthy bone marrow donors. The PCR was carried out with 60 Vbeta primers and 13 Jbeta primers. This table comes from immunoSEQ multiplex PCR, and its TCRdb copy is limited to in-frame clones, with some not included. The sample comprises roughly 120,000 clones, 70% to 80% of which are singletons, and around 15% rests with the top ten. Germline V gives CDR1 SGHVS, CDR2 FQNEAQ. Deletions cut 1 base from V and 5 bases from J, with 11 bases between. CDR3 size: 14 residues. The clonotype originates from a man aged 45-65 years in good health and CMV-seropositive. The specimen sequenced was PBMCs. The chain couples TRBV7-8 to TRBJ2-5; maybe TRBD1 (5 bases). For the CDR3, the DNA is TGTGCCAGCAGCTTAGTAGGGGTTAAGGAGACCCAGTACTTC. Translation: CASSLVGVKETQYF.